A single sample gave rise to the 10 T cell receptor beta chains below, sequenced in a study of beta chain features in type 1 diabetes. Isolated RNA was reverse transcribed in full, so expressed TCRB transcripts were sequenced. Clones were read by immunoSEQ multiplex PCR, and TCRdb kept only the in-frame ones, dropping some. The sample lists hundreds of thousands of clones; around an eighth were seen once. The sequenced sample was naive CD4+ T cells from blood. These TCRs come from a man aged 18 to 30 in good health.

This clone was observed a few times. V usage is TRBV5-6 and J usage is TRBJ2-3; 9 bases fit TRBD1. The CDR3 extends over 15 amino acids. CDR1 is SGHDT and CDR2 is YYEEEE in the germline V gene. Trimming at V came to 4 bases and at J to 6 bases, leaving 9 bases not matched to a gene. CDR3 in amino acids: CASSIGQGPWDTQYF. The CDR3 DNA follows: TGTGCCAGCAGCATAGGACAGGGGCCGTGGGATACGCAGTATTTT. Full variable domain (missing parts from reference TRBV5-6 and TRBJ2-3): DAGVTQSPTHLIKTRGQQVTLRCSPKSGHDTVSWYQQALGQGPQFIFQYYEEEERQRGNFPDRFSGHQFPNYSSELNVNALLLGDSALYLCASSIGQGPWDTQYFGPGTRLTVL.

This clone turned up a few times. The chain employs TRBV7-9 and TRBJ2-1; TRBD2 agrees at 7 bases. V was pared by 5 bases and J by 10 bases, with 17 bases of the junction left unmatched. Germline-derived CDR1 and CDR2 are SEHNR and FQNEAQ (reference sequence). This CDR3 has 16 amino acids. CDR3: CASSPPLLAGVGEQFF. Written as DNA, the CDR3 is TGTGCCAGCAGCCCTCCGCTGCTTGCGGGAGTAGGCGAGCAGTTCTTC.

The chain has TRBV30 and TRBJ1-1; possible D gene TRBD1, 6 bases. Germline CDR1 reads GTSNPN; CDR2 reads SVGIG (reference sequence). Trimming removed 2 bases from V and 7 bases from J, with 17 bases in between. The CDR3 length is 14 residues. In DNA, the CDR3 is TGTGCCTGGAGTCCACAGGGAAGGTTTGGTGAAGCTTTCTTT. Protein: CAWSPQGRFGEAFF.

On this clone: This specimen includes other DNA sequences encoding the same CDR3. V is TRBV29-1 and J is TRBJ1-1; 7 bases are shared with TRBD1. The J segment lost 0 bases and the V segment lost 5 bases, leaving 3 bases of the junction unmatched. The CDR3 spans 13 residues. Germline V CDR1 and CDR2: SQVTM, ANQGSEA. CDR3 amino acids: CSVRGLMNTEAFF. The CDR3 nucleotides read TGCAGCGTTAGGGGGCTTATGAACACTGAAGCTTTCTTT.

In regard to this clone: At one end the junction does not follow the germline gene, possibly because of a read error. The V gene is TRBV15, the J gene TRBJ1-4; D unresolved. This CDR3 has 13 amino acids. Germline V CDR1 and CDR2: LNHNV, YYDKDF (reference sequence). The CDR3 sequence is CATSRDYNEKLFF. In DNA form, the CDR3 reads TGTGCCACCAGCCGAGATTATAATGAAAAACTGTTTTTT.

This clone has only a few counts. The CDR3 DNA follows: TGTGCCAGCGCCCGACGGGAGGTCGTCGCAGATACGCAGTATTTT. Translated, it gives CASARREVVADTQYF. The chain links TRBV6-5 to TRBJ2-3; 7 bases are shared with TRBD2. The trim removed 8 bases at V and 4 bases at J, leaving 12 bases unmatched. The germline gives CDR1 MNHEY, CDR2 SVGAGI. This CDR3 region has 15 residues.

The chain uses TRBV6-1 and TRBJ1-2; D might be TRBD1 (6 bases). Trimming cost V 5 bases and J 6 bases, with 13 bases left between them. Germline CDR1 and CDR2: MNHNS and SASEGT. The CDR3 sequence is 13 residues long. DNA of the CDR3: TGTGCCAGCAGTAACTTACAGGGTAATGGCTACACCTTC. It specifies CASSNLQGNGYTF.

This clone has a handful of counts. V usage is TRBV5-6 and J usage is TRBJ2-5; D ambiguous. With 3 bases removed from V and 1 base from J, the gap between germline ends came to 7 bases. The CDR3 spans 13 residues. Germline assignment: CDR1 SGHDT and CDR2 YYEEEE. The chain's CDR3 is CASSSLIQETQYF. CDR3 DNA: TGTGCCAGCAGCTCCTTAATCCAAGAGACCCAGTACTTC.

This clone was picked up a small number of times. The chain has TRBV25-1 and TRBJ2-2, with D possibly being TRBD2 (6 bases). Trimming shortened V by 3 bases and J by 1 base, and 12 bases separated the two germline ends. This CDR3 is built from 16 residues. Germline loops: CDR1 MGHDK, CDR2 SYGVNS. DNA of the CDR3: TGTGCCAGCAGTGAGCGGGGAGTTTGGAACACCGGGGAGCTGTTTTTT. Encoded protein: CASSERGVWNTGELFF.

The V and J genes are TRBV7-3 and TRBJ2-7, with D perhaps TRBD2 (6 bases). Per germline, CDR1 SGHTA and CDR2 FQGTGA. V lost 2 bases, J lost 1 base, and 9 bases lay in between. CDR3 length equals 14 residues. Written as DNA, the CDR3 is TGTGCCAGCAGCTTAGCCCGGGGGTCCTACGAGCAGTACTTC. Translation gives CASSLARGSYEQYF.